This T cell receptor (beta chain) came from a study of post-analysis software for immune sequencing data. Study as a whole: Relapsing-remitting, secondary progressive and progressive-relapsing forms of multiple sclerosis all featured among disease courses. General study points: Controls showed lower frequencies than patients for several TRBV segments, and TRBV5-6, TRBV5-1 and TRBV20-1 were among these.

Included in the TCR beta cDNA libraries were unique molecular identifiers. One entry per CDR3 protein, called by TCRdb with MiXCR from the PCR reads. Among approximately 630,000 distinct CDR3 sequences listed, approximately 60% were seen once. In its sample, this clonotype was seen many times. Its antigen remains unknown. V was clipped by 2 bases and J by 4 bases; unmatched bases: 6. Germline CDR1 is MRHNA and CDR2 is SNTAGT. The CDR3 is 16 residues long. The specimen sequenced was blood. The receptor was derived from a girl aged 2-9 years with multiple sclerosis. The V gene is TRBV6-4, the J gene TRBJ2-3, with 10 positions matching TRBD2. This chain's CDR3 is CASSDGESGGADTQYF. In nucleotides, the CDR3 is TGTGCCAGCAGTGACGGCGAAAGCGGGGGGGCAGATACGCAGTATTTT.